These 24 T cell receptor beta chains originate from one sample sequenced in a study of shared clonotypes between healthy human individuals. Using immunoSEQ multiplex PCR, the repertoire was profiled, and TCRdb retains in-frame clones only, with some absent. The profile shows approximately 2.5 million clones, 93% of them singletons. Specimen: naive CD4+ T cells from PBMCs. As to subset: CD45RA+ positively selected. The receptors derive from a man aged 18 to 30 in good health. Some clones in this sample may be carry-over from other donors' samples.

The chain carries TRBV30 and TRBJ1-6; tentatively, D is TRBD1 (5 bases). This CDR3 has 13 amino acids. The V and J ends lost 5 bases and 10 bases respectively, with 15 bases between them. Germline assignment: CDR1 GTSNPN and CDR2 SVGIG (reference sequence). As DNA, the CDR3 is TGTGCCTGGGCTGTAGGGGCTCGATCACCCCTCCACTTT. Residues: CAWAVGARSPLHF.

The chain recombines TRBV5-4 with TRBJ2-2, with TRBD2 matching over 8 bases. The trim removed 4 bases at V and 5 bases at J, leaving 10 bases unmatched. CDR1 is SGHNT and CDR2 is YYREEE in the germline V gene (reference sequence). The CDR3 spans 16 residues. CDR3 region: CASSLSGSGGTGELFF. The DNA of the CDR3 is TGTGCCAGCAGCCTGAGCGGGAGTGGAGGAACCGGGGAGCTGTTTTTT.

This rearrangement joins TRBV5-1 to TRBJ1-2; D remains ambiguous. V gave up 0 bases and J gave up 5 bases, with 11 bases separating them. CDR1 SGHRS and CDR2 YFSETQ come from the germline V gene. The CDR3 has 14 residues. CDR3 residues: CASSLEEPSYGYTF. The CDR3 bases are TGCGCCAGCAGCTTGGAGGAGCCCTCTTATGGCTACACCTTC.

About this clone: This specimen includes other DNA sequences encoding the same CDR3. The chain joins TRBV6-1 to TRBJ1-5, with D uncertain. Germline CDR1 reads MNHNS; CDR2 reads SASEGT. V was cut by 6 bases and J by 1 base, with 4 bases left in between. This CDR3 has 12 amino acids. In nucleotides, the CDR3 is TGTGCCAGCAGCAGGAGCAATCAGCCCCAGCATTTT. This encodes CASSRSNQPQHF.

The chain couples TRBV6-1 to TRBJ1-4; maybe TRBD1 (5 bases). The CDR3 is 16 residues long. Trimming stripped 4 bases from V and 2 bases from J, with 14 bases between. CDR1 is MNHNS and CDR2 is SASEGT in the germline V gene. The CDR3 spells CASSANMGGTNEKLFF. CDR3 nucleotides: TGTGCCAGCAGTGCAAATATGGGGGGGACTAATGAAAAACTGTTTTTT.

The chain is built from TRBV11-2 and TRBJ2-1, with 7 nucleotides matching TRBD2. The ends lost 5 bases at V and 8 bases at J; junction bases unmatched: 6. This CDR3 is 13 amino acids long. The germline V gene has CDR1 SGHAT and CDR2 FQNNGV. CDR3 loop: CASSTPLADEQFF. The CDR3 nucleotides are TGTGCCAGCAGCACGCCTCTAGCGGATGAGCAGTTCTTC. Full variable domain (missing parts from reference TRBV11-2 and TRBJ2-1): EAGVAQSPRYKIIEKRQSVAFWCNPISGHATLYWYQQILGQGPKLLIQFQNNGVVDDSQLPKDRFSAERLKGVDSTLKIQPAKLEDSAVYLCASSTPLADEQFFGPGTRLTVL.

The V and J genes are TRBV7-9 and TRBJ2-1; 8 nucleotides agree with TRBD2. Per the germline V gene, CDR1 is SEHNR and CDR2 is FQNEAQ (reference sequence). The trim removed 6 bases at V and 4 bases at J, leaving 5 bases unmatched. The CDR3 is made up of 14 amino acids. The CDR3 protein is CASSSGTSYNEQFF. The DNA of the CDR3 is TGTGCCAGCAGTTCCGGGACTAGTTACAATGAGCAGTTCTTC.

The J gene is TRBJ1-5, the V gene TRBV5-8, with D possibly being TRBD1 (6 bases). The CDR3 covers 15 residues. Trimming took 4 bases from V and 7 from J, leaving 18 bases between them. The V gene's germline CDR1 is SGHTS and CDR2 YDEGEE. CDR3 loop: CASSPGGPVNQPQHF. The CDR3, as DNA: TGTGCCAGCAGCCCGGGGGGGCCCGTGAACCAGCCCCAGCATTTT.

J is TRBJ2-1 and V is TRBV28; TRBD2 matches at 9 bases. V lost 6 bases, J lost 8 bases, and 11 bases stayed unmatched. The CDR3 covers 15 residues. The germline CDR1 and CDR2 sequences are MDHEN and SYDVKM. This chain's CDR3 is CASSPLGREGDEQFF. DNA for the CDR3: TGTGCCAGCAGCCCCCTAGGGCGGGAGGGCGATGAGCAGTTCTTC.

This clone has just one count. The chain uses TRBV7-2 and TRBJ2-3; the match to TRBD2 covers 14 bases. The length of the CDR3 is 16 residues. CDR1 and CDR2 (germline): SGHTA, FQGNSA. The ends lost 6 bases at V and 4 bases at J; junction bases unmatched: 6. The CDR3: CASSTGLAGVSDTQYF. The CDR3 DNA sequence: TGTGCCAGCAGTACGGGACTAGCGGGAGTATCAGATACGCAGTATTTT.

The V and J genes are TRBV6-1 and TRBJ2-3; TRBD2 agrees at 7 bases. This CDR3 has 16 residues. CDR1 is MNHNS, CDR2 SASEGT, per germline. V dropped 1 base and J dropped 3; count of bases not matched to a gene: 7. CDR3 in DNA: TGTGCCAGCAGTGAAGGCGGGAGTGGGCGTACAGATACGCAGTATTTT. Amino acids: CASSEGGSGRTDTQYF.

The CDR3 loop is CASSAANEKLFF. DNA of the CDR3: TGTGCCAGCAGCGCAGCGAATGAAAAACTGTTTTTT. The J gene is TRBJ1-4, the V gene TRBV9; D call uncertain. Germline V gives CDR1 SGDLS, CDR2 YYNGEE. The CDR3 consists of 12 residues. V lost 3 bases to trimming and J lost 5 bases, with 5 bases between them.

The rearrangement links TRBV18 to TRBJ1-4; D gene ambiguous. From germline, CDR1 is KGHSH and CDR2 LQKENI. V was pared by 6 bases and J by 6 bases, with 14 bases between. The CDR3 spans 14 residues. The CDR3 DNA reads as TGTGCCAGCTCCCTGGCGGGCTCGGATGAAAAACTGTTTTTT. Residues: CASSLAGSDEKLFF.

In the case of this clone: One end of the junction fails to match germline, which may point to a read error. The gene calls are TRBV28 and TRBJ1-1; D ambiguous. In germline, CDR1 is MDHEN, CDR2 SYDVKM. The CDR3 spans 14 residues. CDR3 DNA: TGTGCCAGCAGTCCATGGACGGGGAACGCTGAAGCTTTCTTT. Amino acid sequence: CASSPWTGNAEAFF.

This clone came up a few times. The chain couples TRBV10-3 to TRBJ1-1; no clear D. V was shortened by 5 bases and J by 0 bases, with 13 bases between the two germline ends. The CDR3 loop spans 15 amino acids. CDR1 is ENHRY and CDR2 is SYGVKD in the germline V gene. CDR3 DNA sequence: TGTGCCATCAGTCCTACAAGAGACATGAACACTGAAGCTTTCTTT. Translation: CAISPTRDMNTEAFF.

The chain's CDR3 is CASSRRGQAGYGYTF. CDR3 nucleotides: TGTGCCAGCAGCCGGAGGGGACAGGCGGGCTATGGCTACACCTTC. V usage is TRBV5-6 and J usage is TRBJ1-2; TRBD1 aligns across 8 bases. With 4 bases clipped from V and 4 bases from J, the junction kept 9 bases outside the gene matches. The CDR3 has 15 residues. Per germline, CDR1 SGHDT and CDR2 YYEEEE.

CDR3 sequence: CASIETFRPDEQFF. The DNA of the CDR3 is TGTGCCAGCATCGAAACTTTCAGGCCTGATGAGCAGTTCTTC. The V gene is TRBV2, the J gene TRBJ2-1; D gene ambiguous. This CDR3 comprises 14 residues. V lost 7 bases, J lost 8 bases, and 18 bases lay in between. Germline V gene sequence: CDR1 SNHLY, CDR2 FYNNEI.

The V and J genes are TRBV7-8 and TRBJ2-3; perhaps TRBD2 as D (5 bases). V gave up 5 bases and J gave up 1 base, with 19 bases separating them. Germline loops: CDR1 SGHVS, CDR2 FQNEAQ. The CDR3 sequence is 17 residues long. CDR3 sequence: CASSPREQPEGTDTQYF. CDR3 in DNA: TGTGCCAGCAGCCCCCGGGAACAGCCGGAGGGCACAGATACGCAGTATTTT.

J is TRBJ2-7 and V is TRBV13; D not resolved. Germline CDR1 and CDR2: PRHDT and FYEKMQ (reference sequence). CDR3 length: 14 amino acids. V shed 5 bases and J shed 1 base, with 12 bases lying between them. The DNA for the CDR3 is TGTGCCAGCAGCAGATCTTTCCCATCCTACGAGCAGTACTTC. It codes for CASSRSFPSYEQYF.

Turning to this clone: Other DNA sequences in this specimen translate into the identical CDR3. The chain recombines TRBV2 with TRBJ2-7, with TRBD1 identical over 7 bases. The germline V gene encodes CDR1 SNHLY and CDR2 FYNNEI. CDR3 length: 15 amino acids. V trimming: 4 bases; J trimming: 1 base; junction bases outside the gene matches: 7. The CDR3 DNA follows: TGTGCCAGCAGTGTCGCGGCAGGGGGTTCCTACGAGCAGTACTTC. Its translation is CASSVAAGGSYEQYF.

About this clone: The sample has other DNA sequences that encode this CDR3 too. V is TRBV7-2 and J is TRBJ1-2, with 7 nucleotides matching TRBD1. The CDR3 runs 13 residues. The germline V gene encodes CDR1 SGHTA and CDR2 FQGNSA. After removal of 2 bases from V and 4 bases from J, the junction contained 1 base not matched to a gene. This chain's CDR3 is CASSLQGGYGYTF. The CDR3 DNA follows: TGTGCCAGCAGCTTACAGGGGGGCTATGGCTACACCTTC.

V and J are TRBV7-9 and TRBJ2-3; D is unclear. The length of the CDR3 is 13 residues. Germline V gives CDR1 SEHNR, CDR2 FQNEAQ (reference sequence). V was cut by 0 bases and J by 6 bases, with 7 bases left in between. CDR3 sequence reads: CASSLAAMDTQYF. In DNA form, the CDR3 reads TGTGCCAGCAGCTTAGCGGCGATGGATACGCAGTATTTT.

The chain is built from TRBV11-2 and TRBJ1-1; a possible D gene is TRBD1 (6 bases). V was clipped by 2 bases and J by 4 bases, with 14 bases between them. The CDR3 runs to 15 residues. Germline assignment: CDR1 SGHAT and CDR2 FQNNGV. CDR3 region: CASSLRVNRATEAFF. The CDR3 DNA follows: TGTGCCAGCAGCTTAAGAGTAAACAGGGCCACTGAAGCTTTCTTT.

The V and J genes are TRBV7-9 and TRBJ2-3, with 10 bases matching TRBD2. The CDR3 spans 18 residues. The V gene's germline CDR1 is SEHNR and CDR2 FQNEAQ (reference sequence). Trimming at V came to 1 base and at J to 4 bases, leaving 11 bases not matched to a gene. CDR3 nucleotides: TGTGCCAGCAGCTTAGAGTGGTCTAGCGGGAGTGTCCCAGATACGCAGTATTTT. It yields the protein CASSLEWSSGSVPDTQYF.